This TCR beta chain was documented in a study of shared clonotypes between healthy human individuals. For this clone: The antigen is undetermined.

Each subset's genomic DNA was split evenly across several immunoSEQ plates. TCRdb's table, derived via immunoSEQ multiplex PCR, lists solely in-frame clones and lacks some. Of 2 million to 2.5 million clones in the sample, more than 80% were seen once. Study-level points and caveats: Naive subsets generally had larger estimated richness than memory subsets.

CDR1 is WNHNN, CDR2 SYGVQD, per germline (reference sequence). The CDR3 covers 15 residues. V lost 5 bases and J lost 2, with 13 bases in between. The chain is built from TRBV10-1 and TRBJ2-1; D unclear. This receptor was identified in a young man in good health. Some clones in this sample may be carry-over from other donors' samples. The sequencing input was naive CD4+ T cells from PBMCs. Subset indicated: CD45RA+ positively selected. CDR3: CASSPTRSTYNEQFF. In DNA form, the CDR3 reads TGCGCCAGCAGTCCGACAAGGTCCACCTACAATGAGCAGTTCTTC.